Shown below are 16 T cell receptor beta chains from a single sample sequenced in a study of OX40 agonist ivuxolimab in advanced cancers. The protocol used for the library was the immunoSEQ multiplex PCR assay. TCRdb stores this immuneACCESS table with in-frame sequences only. Part of the clones is absent; in the studies checked, under half of the shortfall reflects unresolved V genes, and no reason is known for the rest. The sample data list about 86,000 clones, and about 90% of these were observed just once. Approximately 8.4% of the sample comes from the top ten. Sequencing was performed on CD4+ or CD8+ T cells sorted from blood, taken in a trial of the OX40 agonist ivuxolimab. These receptors were collected from an adult with an advanced solid tumor such as melanoma, head and neck, liver or kidney cancer.

The V gene is TRBV10-2, the J gene TRBJ2-1, with 8 bases fitting TRBD2. Losses at the gene ends were 4 bases for V and 5 bases for J; bases not matched to a gene: 10. The CDR3 has 16 amino acids. From germline, CDR1 is WSHSY and CDR2 SAAADI. CDR3 residues: CASSGWFQAGDNEQFF. In DNA, the CDR3 is TGCGCCAGCAGTGGTTGGTTTCAAGCGGGAGACAATGAGCAGTTCTTC.

The V and J genes are TRBV10-3 and TRBJ1-5, with D unclear. The CDR3 runs 13 residues. Germline CDR1 ENHRY, CDR2 SYGVKD. V was pared by 0 bases and J by 11 bases, with 11 bases between. The CDR3 DNA reads as TGTGCCATCAGTGAGTCTAGTGGTCCAGCCCAGCATTTT. Its protein is CAISESSGPAQHF.

This clone was seen more than once but under ten times. CDR3 region: CASSLRGAPSTDTQYF. CDR3 nucleotide sequence: TGTGCCAGCAGCTTGCGGGGGGCGCCGAGCACAGATACGCAGTATTTT. J is TRBJ2-3 and V is TRBV5-4; tentatively, D is TRBD2 (7 bases). Between the trimmed V and J ends, which lost 1 base and 0 bases, there was a span of 12 bases. Per the germline V gene, CDR1 is SGHNT and CDR2 is YYREEE (reference sequence). The CDR3 runs to 16 residues.

The rearrangement uses TRBV4-1 and TRBJ1-4; D gene unclear. The CDR3 has 11 residues. CDR1 and CDR2 from the germline V gene are MGHRA and YSYEKL. V shed 0 bases and J shed 13 bases, with 6 bases lying between them. CDR3 sequence (DNA): TGCGCCAGCAGCCAAGAGCACACACTGTTTTTT. This sequence encodes CASSQEHTLFF.

The V gene is TRBV5-4, the J gene TRBJ2-7; the D gene could be TRBD1 or TRBD2 (5 bases each). Germline CDR1 is SGHNT and CDR2 is YYREEE (reference sequence). The CDR3 sequence is 12 residues long. Deletions cut 0 bases from V and 6 bases from J, with 7 bases between. Here the CDR3 reads CASSLVGPEQYF. The DNA for the CDR3 is TGTGCCAGCAGCTTGGTGGGACCCGAGCAGTACTTC.

The J gene is TRBJ2-2, the V gene TRBV5-4, with a possible D match to TRBD2 (6 bases). Germline V CDR1 and CDR2: SGHNT, YYREEE (reference sequence). V gave up 4 bases and J gave up 3 bases, with 16 bases separating them. The CDR3 is 16 amino acids. As DNA, the CDR3 is TGTGCCAGCAGCCCTGGCGGAGGGGCGTACACCGGGGAGCTGTTTTTT. Translated: CASSPGGGAYTGELFF.

V gene TRBV7-9 combines with J gene TRBJ2-2; no firm D call. The CDR3 has 15 residues. V was cut by 4 bases and J by 2 bases, with 11 bases left in between. Germline V CDR1 and CDR2: SEHNR, FQNEAQ (reference sequence). The CDR3, as DNA: TGTGCCAGCAGCTATTGGACGTCCAACACCGGGGAGCTGTTTTTT. It encodes CASSYWTSNTGELFF.

This chain links TRBV19 with TRBJ2-1; 11 bases are shared with TRBD2. Unmatched junction bases numbered 8, after V lost 3 bases and J lost 7 bases. The CDR3 consists of 16 residues. CDR1 and CDR2 (germline): LNHDA, SQIVND (reference sequence). As DNA, the CDR3 is TGTGCCAGTAGTATGTCACTAGCGGGAGTTGTAAATGAGCAGTTCTTC. As protein: CASSMSLAGVVNEQFF.

CDR3 sequence (DNA): TGCGCCAGCAGCGAACTTCCAGGGGGCAGGGCCACAGATACGCAGTATTTT. Amino acids: CASSELPGGRATDTQYF. V usage is TRBV5-1 and J usage is TRBJ2-3; 8 bases map to TRBD1. The CDR3 sequence is 17 residues long. Germline V gene sequence: CDR1 SGHRS, CDR2 YFSETQ. The junction had 12 bases not matched to a gene; V was cut back by 4 bases and J by 2 bases.

The J gene is TRBJ1-2, the V gene TRBV27; the match to TRBD1 covers 12 bases. After removal of 5 bases from V and 3 bases from J, the junction contained 10 bases not matched to a gene. The CDR3 extends over 17 amino acids. Per the germline V gene, CDR1 is MNHEY and CDR2 is SMNVEV (reference sequence). The chain's CDR3 is CASSISLGDRGHYGYTF. CDR3 nucleotide sequence: TGTGCCAGCAGTATTTCCCTCGGGGACAGGGGGCACTATGGCTACACCTTC.

The CDR3 loop is CASSTTGGGFYEQYF. The CDR3 DNA is TGTGCCAGCAGCACGACAGGGGGGGGATTCTACGAGCAGTACTTC. J is TRBJ2-7 and V is TRBV7-2; 9 bases align to TRBD1. The CDR3 loop spans 15 amino acids. Germline V CDR1 and CDR2: SGHTA, FQGNSA. The ends lost 5 bases at V and 3 bases at J; junction bases unmatched: 8. Looking up the rest from reference TRBV7-2 and TRBJ2-7 gives the full variable domain: GAGVSQSPSNKVTEKGKDVELRCDPISGHTALYWYRQSLGQGLEFLIYFQGNSAPDKSGLPSDRFSAERTGGSVSTLTIQRTQQEDSAVYLCASSTTGGGFYEQYFGPGTRLTVT.

V usage is TRBV6-5 and J usage is TRBJ2-7; 9 bases are shared with TRBD2. Losses at the gene ends were 3 bases for V and 6 bases for J; bases not matched to a gene: 3. Germline V gives CDR1 MNHEY, CDR2 SVGAGI. The CDR3 covers 13 residues. CDR3 DNA sequence: TGTGCCAGCAGTTATGGAGCGGGAGGCGAGCAGTACTTC. Translation gives CASSYGAGGEQYF.

This rearrangement joins TRBV11-3 to TRBJ2-7; no reliable D call. Trimming cost V 2 bases and J 5 bases, with 7 bases left between them. Germline-derived CDR1 and CDR2 are SGHNT and YENEEA. The CDR3 covers 12 residues. CDR3: CASSLRADEQYF. As DNA, the CDR3 is TGTGCCAGCAGCTTAAGGGCAGACGAGCAGTACTTC.

The genes are TRBV6-4 and TRBJ2-1, with D possibly TRBD1 on 6 matching bases. V was trimmed by 0 bases and J by 7 bases, leaving 10 bases between them. The CDR3 length is 14 residues. Per germline, CDR1 MRHNA and CDR2 SNTAGT. CDR3 sequence: CASSDSGDNNEQFF. For the CDR3, the DNA is TGTGCCAGCAGTGACTCGGGGGACAATAATGAGCAGTTCTTC.

The chain joins TRBV7-9 to TRBJ1-1; D is possibly TRBD1 (6 bases). The CDR3 is made up of 14 amino acids. V dropped 5 bases and J dropped 1 base, with 11 bases sitting between them. Looked up from germline, CDR1 is SEHNR and CDR2 is FQNEAQ (reference sequence). Here the CDR3 reads CASSRTAPNTEAFF. CDR3 bases: TGTGCCAGCAGCCGGACAGCCCCGAACACTGAAGCTTTCTTT.

The genes are TRBV4-1 and TRBJ2-2; D tentatively fits TRBD1 or TRBD2 (5 bases each). The CDR3 sequence is 14 residues long. From germline, CDR1 is MGHRA and CDR2 YSYEKL. V was clipped by 3 bases and J by 6 bases, with 11 bases between them. The CDR3 DNA follows: TGCGCCAGCAGCCACCCTCCGGGACCCGGGGAGCTGTTTTTT. This translates into CASSHPPGPGELFF.